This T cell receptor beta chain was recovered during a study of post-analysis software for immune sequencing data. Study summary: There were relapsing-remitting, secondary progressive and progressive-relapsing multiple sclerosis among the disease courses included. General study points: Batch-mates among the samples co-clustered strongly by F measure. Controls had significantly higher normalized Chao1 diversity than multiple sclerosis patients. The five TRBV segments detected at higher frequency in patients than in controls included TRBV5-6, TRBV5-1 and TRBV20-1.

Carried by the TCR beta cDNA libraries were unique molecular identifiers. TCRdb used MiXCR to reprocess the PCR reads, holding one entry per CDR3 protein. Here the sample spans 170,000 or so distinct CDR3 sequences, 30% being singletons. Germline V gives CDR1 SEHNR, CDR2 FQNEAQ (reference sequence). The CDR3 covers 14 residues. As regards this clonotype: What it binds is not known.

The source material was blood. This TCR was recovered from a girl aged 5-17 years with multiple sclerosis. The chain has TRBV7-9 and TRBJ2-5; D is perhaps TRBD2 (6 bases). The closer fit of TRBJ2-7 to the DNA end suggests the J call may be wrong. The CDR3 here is CASSLAETRGEQYF. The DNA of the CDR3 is TGTGCCAGCAGCTTAGCGGAGACTAGAGGCGAGCAGTACTTC.